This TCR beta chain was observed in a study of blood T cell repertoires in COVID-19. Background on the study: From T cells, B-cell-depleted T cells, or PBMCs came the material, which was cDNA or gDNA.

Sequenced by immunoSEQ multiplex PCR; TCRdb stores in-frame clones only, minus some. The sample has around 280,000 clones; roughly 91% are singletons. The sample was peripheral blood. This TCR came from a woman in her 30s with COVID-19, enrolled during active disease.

This chain's CDR3 is CASSPGQTYSNQPQHF. DNA of the CDR3: TGTGCCAGCAGCCCGGGACAGACATATAGCAATCAGCCCCAGCATTTT. The chain couples TRBV3-1 (or the pseudogene TRBV3-2) to TRBJ1-5, with 7 bases aligning to TRBD1. The CDR3 is 16 amino acids. J gave up 0 bases and V 4 bases, and 6 bases lay outside the gene matches. Germline CDR1 is LGHDT and CDR2 is YNNKEL (reference sequence).